These 32 T cell receptor beta chains were all obtained from the same sample, sequenced in a study of cytomegalovirus exposure and HLA in healthy donors. Use of 60 Vbeta and 13 Jbeta primers characterized the PCR. Sequencing used immunoSEQ multiplex PCR; TCRdb keeps in-frame clones, though not all of them. The profile shows 140,000 to 150,000 clones, approximately 80% of them singletons. The specimen was PBMCs. Source of these receptors: a man aged 40-49 years in good health and CMV-seronegative.

The chain has TRBV5-1 and TRBJ2-1; 13 nucleotides match TRBD2. In germline, CDR1 is SGHRS, CDR2 YFSETQ. With 5 bases clipped from V and 8 bases from J, the junction kept 16 bases outside the gene matches. The CDR3 consists of 18 residues. The CDR3 nucleotides are TGCGCCAGCAGGGAACGGACTAGCGGGAGTAAAATCGAGGATGAGCAGTTCTTC. This gives the protein CASRERTSGSKIEDEQFF. Variable domain in full (rest from reference TRBV5-1 and TRBJ2-1): KAGVTQTPRYLIKTRGQQVTLSCSPISGHRSVSWYQQTPGQGLQFLFEYFSETQRNKGNFPGRFSGRQFSNSRSEMNVSTLELGDSALYLCASRERTSGSKIEDEQFFGPGTRLTVL.

This clone was seen a handful of times. The rearrangement joins TRBV19 to TRBJ2-7, with 14 bases aligning to TRBD2. This CDR3 is built from 15 residues. Germline CDR1 is LNHDA and CDR2 is SQIVND (reference sequence). Germline trimming cut 7 bases from V and 7 bases from J; bases unmatched to any gene: 9. The DNA of the CDR3 is TGTGCCAGTACCACCTCGGGACTAGCGGGAGTTGAGCAGTACTTC. The encoded protein is CASTTSGLAGVEQYF. The full variable domain, in which reference TRBV19 and TRBJ2-7 provide the parts outside the CDR3, is DGGITQSPKYLFRKEGQNVTLSCEQNLNHDAMYWYRQDPGQGLRLIYYSQIVNDFQKGDIAEGYSVSREKKESFPLTVTSAQKNPTAFYLCASTTSGLAGVEQYFGPGTRLTVT.

The chain joins TRBV10-3 to TRBJ1-2; D gene ambiguous. CDR1 and CDR2 from the germline V gene are ENHRY and SYGVKD. The CDR3 has 12 residues. V was pared by 6 bases and J by 10 bases, with 15 bases between. The CDR3 sequence: CAISSTLGFYTF. The DNA for the CDR3 is TGTGCCATCAGCTCAACCCTGGGCTTCTACACCTTC.

J is TRBJ1-3 and V is TRBV9, with D unclear. Trimming removed 2 bases at V and 2 bases at J, with 11 bases between. The CDR3 totals 15 residues. The germline V gene has CDR1 SGDLS and CDR2 YYNGEE. The DNA of the CDR3 is TGTGCCAGCAGCGTGGGGAGCACCCCTGGAAACACCATATATTTT. It yields the protein CASSVGSTPGNTIYF.

This clone was detected a few times. This rearrangement joins TRBV27 to TRBJ2-7; D uncertain. The V gene's germline CDR1 is MNHEY and CDR2 SMNVEV (reference sequence). This CDR3 comprises 13 residues. V was cut by 9 bases and J by 4 bases, with 16 bases left in between. The CDR3 reads CASTLPIGYEQYF. CDR3 nucleotide sequence: TGTGCCAGTACCCTTCCGATCGGGTACGAGCAGTACTTC.

This chain links TRBV9 with TRBJ2-3; the D gene is possibly TRBD1 (6 bases). The V gene lost 3 bases and the J gene lost 4 bases, with 9 bases spanning the gap. This CDR3 has 13 amino acids. Germline lookup yields CDR1 SGDLS and CDR2 YYNGEE. CDR3 sequence reads: CASSDNRADTQYF. The CDR3 region has the DNA TGTGCCAGCAGCGATAACAGGGCAGATACGCAGTATTTT.

V is TRBV10-3 and J is TRBJ2-5, with D possibly being TRBD2 (6 bases). Trimming left V 7 bases short and J 1 base short, with 10 bases between. Per germline, CDR1 ENHRY and CDR2 SYGVKD. CDR3 length equals 13 residues. CDR3 region: CAITPGLQETQYF. In nucleotides, the CDR3 is TGTGCCATCACCCCGGGACTCCAAGAGACCCAGTACTTC.

The V and J genes are TRBV7-2 and TRBJ2-5; 12 nucleotides align to TRBD2. The CDR3 runs to 16 residues. Germline V lookup: CDR1 SGHTA, CDR2 FQGNSA. V lost 5 bases and J lost 2; bases outside the gene matches: 6. The CDR3 nucleotides are TGTGCCAGCAGCCCGACTAGCGGGGGAGTACAAGAGACCCAGTACTTC. This encodes CASSPTSGGVQETQYF.

The V call is TRBV12-5, the J call TRBJ2-1; D is possibly TRBD2 (5 bases). V was pared by 3 bases and J by 3 bases, with 18 bases between. The CDR3 extends over 17 amino acids. CDR1 is LGHNT, CDR2 FRNRAP, per germline. DNA of the CDR3: TGTGCTAGTGGTTTCTGGCGAGGGCAAACCTTCTACAATGAGCAGTTCTTC. Residues: CASGFWRGQTFYNEQFF.

This clone was seen just once. This chain connects TRBV11-2 to TRBJ1-1, with D possibly being TRBD1 (5 bases). Germline lookup yields CDR1 SGHAT and CDR2 FQNNGV. V lost 6 bases, J lost 10 bases, and 15 bases lay in between. This CDR3 comprises 12 residues. The CDR3 nucleotides are TGTGCCAGCAGTTCCGCCCCGGGGGGAGCTTTCTTT. Translation gives CASSSAPGGAFF.

V gene TRBV2 combines with J gene TRBJ2-1; no definite D call. V was clipped by 5 bases and J by 1 base, with 18 bases between them. Germline V gene data show CDR1 as SNHLY and CDR2 as FYNNEI. This CDR3 has 17 residues. CDR3 loop: CASSPTQALLSYNEQFF. The CDR3 DNA reads as TGTGCCAGCAGTCCAACGCAGGCCCTTTTATCCTACAATGAGCAGTTCTTC. Variable domain in full (rest from reference TRBV2 and TRBJ2-1): EPEVTQTPSHQVTQMGQEVILRCVPISNHLYFYWYRQILGQKVEFLVSFYNNEISEKSEIFDDQFSVERPDGSNFTLKIRSTKLEDSAMYFCASSPTQALLSYNEQFFGPGTRLTVL.

The chain couples TRBV2 to TRBJ2-6; 12 nucleotides align to TRBD2. Germline V gene lookup returns CDR1 SNHLY and CDR2 FYNNEI. J gave up 4 bases and V 3 bases, and 7 bases lay outside the gene matches. This CDR3 has 18 residues. The CDR3 DNA is TGTGCCAGCAGTGAGACTAGCGGGGGCGCACTGGGGGCCAACGTCCTGACTTTC. It specifies CASSETSGGALGANVLTF.

The CDR3: CASSLARLNTEAFF. As DNA, the CDR3 is TGTGCCAGCAGCTTGGCACGGTTGAACACTGAAGCTTTCTTT. The chain uses TRBV5-4 and TRBJ1-1; unclear D gene. The germline V gene has CDR1 SGHNT and CDR2 YYREEE (reference sequence). The CDR3 spans 14 residues. V was trimmed by 0 bases and J by 0 bases, leaving 6 bases between them.

A single count supports this clone. The rearrangement links TRBV7-2 to TRBJ2-3; 9 nucleotides agree with TRBD2. Per germline, CDR1 SGHTA and CDR2 FQGNSA. The CDR3 is made up of 15 amino acids. J gave up 5 bases and V 1 base, and 4 bases lay outside the gene matches. The CDR3 spells CASSLGGRGGDTQYF. CDR3 DNA: TGTGCCAGCAGCTTAGGGGGGCGGGGGGGAGATACGCAGTATTTT.

V usage is TRBV7-2 and J usage is TRBJ1-6; 9 positions agree with TRBD1. The trim removed 3 bases at V and 9 bases at J, leaving 6 bases unmatched. The CDR3 is 15 residues long. Germline assignment: CDR1 SGHTA and CDR2 FQGNSA. The CDR3 coding sequence is TGTGCCAGCAGCTTGACGGGACAGGGAGGTTCACCCCTCCACTTT. Its protein is CASSLTGQGGSPLHF.

The chain couples TRBV5-1 to TRBJ2-3, with 14 bases identical to TRBD2. Germline CDR1 reads SGHRS; CDR2 reads YFSETQ. V lost 4 bases, J lost 0 bases, and 4 bases stayed unmatched. The CDR3 has 17 amino acids. The chain's CDR3 is CASSRTSGGYSTDTQYF. The CDR3 DNA sequence: TGCGCCAGCAGCAGGACTAGCGGGGGGTATAGCACAGATACGCAGTATTTT. The whole variable domain, remainder taken from reference TRBV5-1 and TRBJ2-3, is KAGVTQTPRYLIKTRGQQVTLSCSPISGHRSVSWYQQTPGQGLQFLFEYFSETQRNKGNFPGRFSGRQFSNSRSEMNVSTLELGDSALYLCASSRTSGGYSTDTQYFGPGTRLTVL.

The genes are TRBV27 and TRBJ1-6, with D perhaps matching TRBD1 (5 bases). CDR3 length equals 18 residues. Trimming removed 7 bases from V and 7 bases from J, with 26 bases in between. Germline-derived CDR1 and CDR2 are MNHEY and SMNVEV (reference sequence). The CDR3 reads CASTPQFTGVVNNSPLHF. The CDR3 DNA sequence: TGTGCCAGCACCCCCCAATTTACGGGGGTCGTTAACAATTCACCCCTCCACTTT.

The chain links TRBV5-1 to TRBJ1-2; 7 bases are shared with TRBD1. This CDR3 spans 14 amino acids. Looked up from germline, CDR1 is SGHRS and CDR2 is YFSETQ. J was trimmed by 5 bases and V by 4 bases; bases with no gene match: 8. The CDR3: CASSPQGVTYGYTF. The CDR3 nucleotides read TGCGCCAGCAGCCCGCAGGGGGTTACGTATGGCTACACCTTC.

The chain is built from TRBV19 and TRBJ1-2, with D possibly being TRBD1 (5 bases). The V end was cut by 0 bases, the J end by 2 bases, with 16 bases between. Germline assignment: CDR1 LNHDA and CDR2 SQIVND (reference sequence). CDR3 size: 17 residues. CDR3 residues: CASSIDLEGQGNYGYTF. CDR3 nucleotide sequence: TGTGCCAGTAGTATAGATCTTGAAGGGCAGGGAAACTATGGCTACACCTTC.

V is TRBV5-4 and J is TRBJ2-1, with D perhaps TRBD2 (6 bases). CDR3 length equals 14 residues. V lost 4 bases to trimming and J lost 0 bases, with 8 bases between them. Germline CDR1 is SGHNT and CDR2 is YYREEE (reference sequence). CDR3 loop: CASSQRVSYNEQFF. The CDR3 DNA is TGTGCCAGCAGCCAGCGGGTCTCCTACAATGAGCAGTTCTTC.

The chain recombines TRBV19 with TRBJ2-5, with D unclear. V lost 6 bases to trimming and J lost 2 bases, with 13 bases between them. CDR3 size: 14 residues. From germline, CDR1 is LNHDA and CDR2 SQIVND (reference sequence). The DNA of the CDR3 is TGTGCCAGTAGCCTGGAGCTCTTACAAGAGACCCAGTACTTC. Protein product: CASSLELLQETQYF.

The J gene is TRBJ1-3, the V gene TRBV5-1; D uncertain. The length of the CDR3 is 14 residues. Germline V gives CDR1 SGHRS, CDR2 YFSETQ. Trimming removed 0 bases from V and 4 bases from J, with 8 bases in between. CDR3 sequence (DNA): TGCGCCAGCAGCTTGGATGTATTAGGAAACACCATATATTTT. Protein product: CASSLDVLGNTIYF.

J is TRBJ1-6 and V is TRBV19, with D possibly TRBD1 on 6 matching bases. This CDR3 spans 15 amino acids. Germline loops: CDR1 LNHDA, CDR2 SQIVND (reference sequence). V lost 5 bases and J 5 bases, leaving 13 bases between the germline ends. The CDR3 sequence is CASSQRAGDNSPLHF. The CDR3 DNA reads as TGTGCCAGTAGTCAAAGGGCAGGGGATAATTCACCCCTCCACTTT.

In this sample, this clone turned up a few times. The J gene is TRBJ2-1, the V gene TRBV5-1; the match to TRBD2 covers 14 bases. This CDR3 comprises 15 residues. Trimming at V came to 0 bases and at J to 7 bases, leaving 0 bases not matched to a gene. Germline lookup yields CDR1 SGHRS and CDR2 YFSETQ. For the CDR3, the DNA is TGCGCCAGCAGCTTGGGACTAGCGGGAGGGAATGAGCAGTTCTTC. Its protein is CASSLGLAGGNEQFF. Full variable domain (missing parts from reference TRBV5-1 and TRBJ2-1): KAGVTQTPRYLIKTRGQQVTLSCSPISGHRSVSWYQQTPGQGLQFLFEYFSETQRNKGNFPGRFSGRQFSNSRSEMNVSTLELGDSALYLCASSLGLAGGNEQFFGPGTRLTVL.

The chain combines TRBV27 with TRBJ2-7, with a tentative D call TRBD1 (6 bases). The CDR3 consists of 14 residues. The V end lost 6 bases, the J end lost 7 bases, and 19 bases lay between the germline ends. Germline V gives CDR1 MNHEY, CDR2 SMNVEV (reference sequence). Written as DNA, the CDR3 is TGTGCCAGCAGGACGGGACACGGTTCTTGGGAGCAGTACTTC. Translating gives CASRTGHGSWEQYF.

This clone was detected only a few times. This chain joins TRBV4-2 and TRBJ2-5; no clear D gene. From germline, CDR1 is LGHNA and CDR2 YNFKEQ. Trimming removed 0 bases from V and 1 base from J, with 9 bases in between. The CDR3 length is 15 residues. The CDR3 loop reads CASSQDTLVQETQYF. DNA of the CDR3: TGTGCCAGCAGCCAAGATACTCTAGTCCAAGAGACCCAGTACTTC.

The chain carries TRBV27 and TRBJ2-3; 8 nucleotides line up with TRBD2. The CDR3 loop spans 17 amino acids. Looked up from germline, CDR1 is MNHEY and CDR2 is SMNVEV (reference sequence). The ends lost 2 bases at V and 5 bases at J; junction bases unmatched: 12. CDR3 amino acids: CASSLRGASGPKDTQYF. CDR3 bases: TGTGCCAGCAGTTTAAGAGGTGCTAGCGGGCCGAAAGATACGCAGTATTTT.

The chain joins TRBV27 to TRBJ2-1; 12 bases agree with TRBD2. Germline CDR1 MNHEY, CDR2 SMNVEV (reference sequence). V was pared by 8 bases and J by 4 bases, with 3 bases of the junction left unmatched. This CDR3 comprises 14 residues. This chain's CDR3 is CASGGTSGYNEQFF. In nucleotides, the CDR3 is TGTGCCAGCGGGGGGACTAGCGGGTACAATGAGCAGTTCTTC.

This clone was counted once. V and J are TRBV18 and TRBJ2-1; 9 nucleotides agree with TRBD2. The ends lost 1 base at V and 4 bases at J; junction bases unmatched: 23. The CDR3 consists of 22 residues. CDR1 and CDR2 (germline): KGHSH, LQKENI. CDR3 nucleotides: TGTGCCAGCTCACCACTCCCACTGACAGGGACCCTTCGCGGGAGGGCGTACAATGAGCAGTTCTTC. This translates into CASSPLPLTGTLRGRAYNEQFF. Complete variable domain (other parts from reference TRBV18 and TRBJ2-1): NAGVMQNPRHLVRRRGQEARLRCSPMKGHSHVYWYRQLPEEGLKFMVYLQKENIIDESGMPKERFSAEFPKEGPSILRIQQVVRGDSAAYFCASSPLPLTGTLRGRAYNEQFFGPGTRLTVL.

This clone was counted between two and nine times. The V and J genes are TRBV11-3 and TRBJ2-1; a weak D match, TRBD2 (6 bases). This CDR3 region has 12 residues. The V gene lost 6 bases and the J gene lost 15 bases, with 18 bases spanning the gap. In germline, CDR1 is SGHNT, CDR2 YENEEA. The CDR3: CASRPLWDCPFF. CDR3 DNA: TGTGCCAGCAGGCCACTGTGGGACTGTCCGTTCTTC. The whole variable domain, remainder taken from reference TRBV11-3 and TRBJ2-1, is EAGVVQSPRYKIIEKKQPVAFWCNPISGHNTLYWYLQNLGQGPELLIRYENEEAVDDSQLPKDRFSAERLKGVDSTLKIQPAELGDSAVYLCASRPLWDCPFFGPGTRLTVL.

On this clone itself: Compared with germline, one end of the junction differs, possibly owing to a read error. V gene TRBV7-9 combines with J gene TRBJ2-7, with a weak D call TRBD1 (5 bases). Germline values: CDR1 SEHNR, CDR2 FQNEAQ (reference sequence). The CDR3 is 14 residues long. DNA of the CDR3: TGTTCCAGCACCCTAGGGGCCCTTGCCGGCGAGCAGTACTTC. It translates to CSSTLGALAGEQYF.

This chain links TRBV28 with TRBJ1-6; TRBD1 agrees at 7 bases. Germline CDR1 and CDR2: MDHEN and SYDVKM. The CDR3 has 16 residues. After removal of 6 bases from V and 3 bases from J, the junction contained 8 bases not matched to a gene. The CDR3 is CASRRGQIIYNSPLHF. CDR3 sequence (DNA): TGTGCCAGCAGGAGGGGACAGATTATCTATAATTCACCCCTCCACTTT.